Presented here are 16 T cell receptor beta chains from one specimen sequenced in a study of beta chain features in type 1 diabetes (dated by TCRdb to the late 2010s). Library preparation employed the immunoSEQ multiplex PCR assay. All of the isolated RNA was reverse transcribed with the High Capacity cDNA Reverse Transcription Kit, so expressed TCRB transcripts were sequenced. TCRdb mirrors the immuneACCESS table, restricted to in-frame sequences. Some clones are absent from its copies; in checked studies, under half trace to an unresolved V gene, and the reason for the others is unknown. The sample table contains a few hundred thousand clones; only one count was recorded for approximately 11% of them. The ten top clones hold over 0.015% of the sample. Specimen: naive CD4+ T cells from blood. Taken with the paper, the label for cell subset or site translates to: true naive CD4+ T cells. These receptors were collected from a woman younger than 45 in good health.

Concerning this clone itself: The same CDR3 arises from other DNA sequences in this sample as well. The chain combines TRBV18 with TRBJ2-7, with TRBD2 as a possible D gene (5 bases). V lost 3 bases and J 3 bases, leaving 9 bases between the germline ends. The CDR3 spans 13 residues. CDR1 is KGHSH, CDR2 LQKENI, per germline. CDR3 residues: CASSPPTSYEQYF. Here the CDR3 DNA reads TGTGCCAGCTCACCTCCTACTAGCTACGAGCAGTACTTC.

This clone was seen more than once but under ten times. V is TRBV25-1 and J is TRBJ2-3; D call uncertain. V lost 3 bases, J lost 4 bases, and 14 bases lay in between. The germline gives CDR1 MGHDK, CDR2 SYGVNS. The CDR3 runs to 15 residues. In DNA form, the CDR3 reads TGTGCCAGCAGTGAGCTCGGGTCCTTGGCAGATACGCAGTATTTT. It yields the protein CASSELGSLADTQYF.

This clone was seen more than once but under ten times. The chain links TRBV18 to TRBJ2-1; D gene ambiguous. The CDR3 loop spans 11 amino acids. CDR1 KGHSH and CDR2 LQKENI come from the germline V gene. Trimming removed 3 bases at V and 7 bases at J, with 4 bases between. The CDR3 DNA follows: TGTGCCAGCTCACCTCGGAATGAGCAGTTCTTC. It translates to CASSPRNEQFF.

This clone has only a few counts. This chain links TRBV27 with TRBJ2-2, with D possibly TRBD2 on 6 matching bases. This CDR3 is built from 15 residues. V lost 4 bases and J lost 4, with 13 bases in between. Germline values: CDR1 MNHEY, CDR2 SMNVEV (reference sequence). CDR3 DNA sequence: TGTGCCAGCAGTTCCCTCGGGGGAGGCACCGGGGAGCTGTTTTTT. It codes for CASSSLGGGTGELFF.

The chain combines TRBV5-3 with TRBJ1-2; D call uncertain. TRBV5-3 is filed as an ORF, its function uncertain. This CDR3 has 14 residues. The V end lost 6 bases, the J end lost 2 bases, and 14 bases lay between the germline ends. The CDR3 DNA reads TGTGCCAGAATCATTGAGGGCCTCAACTATGGCTACACCTTC. Its translation: CARIIEGLNYGYTF.

This clone was detected only a few times. This chain joins TRBV5-4 and TRBJ2-3; the match to TRBD1 covers 7 bases. Germline V gene lookup returns CDR1 SGHNT and CDR2 YYREEE (reference sequence). V was pared by 3 bases and J by 4 bases, with 5 bases of the junction left unmatched. The CDR3 loop spans 14 amino acids. In DNA, the CDR3 is TGTGCCAGCAGCTCGCCAGGGGGTTCAGATACGCAGTATTTT. Translating gives CASSSPGGSDTQYF.

Of note for this clone: The identical CDR3 is also encoded by other nucleotide sequences in the sample. This chain joins TRBV29-1 and TRBJ2-1, with 7 bases lining up with TRBD2. Germline assignment: CDR1 SQVTM and CDR2 ANQGSEA. Losses at the gene ends were 7 bases for V and 0 bases for J; bases not matched to a gene: 3. The CDR3 is 13 amino acids. CDR3 in amino acids: CSGRGSSYNEQFF. DNA of the CDR3: TGCAGCGGCCGCGGGAGCTCCTACAATGAGCAGTTCTTC.

The V gene is TRBV2, the J gene TRBJ2-4, with no clear D. Germline V lookup: CDR1 SNHLY, CDR2 FYNNEI. The length of the CDR3 is 15 residues. V was cut by 8 bases and J by 1 base, with 15 bases left in between. The CDR3 bases are TGTGCCAGCTTGAAGAGCGTGCTCGCCAAAAACATTCAGTACTTC. This translates into CASLKSVLAKNIQYF.

The chain is built from TRBV28 and TRBJ2-6; D is uncertain. Between the trimmed V and J ends, which lost 8 bases and 0 bases, there was a span of 5 bases. Germline values: CDR1 MDHEN, CDR2 SYDVKM. This CDR3 has 13 amino acids. The CDR3 DNA reads TGTGCCAGCCAGATCTCTGGGGCCAACGTCCTGACTTTC. Amino acid sequence: CASQISGANVLTF.

This clone turned up a few times. This chain connects TRBV25-1 to TRBJ1-1; D may be TRBD1 (5 bases). Deletions cut 5 bases from V and 1 base from J, with 17 bases between. The germline V gene has CDR1 MGHDK and CDR2 SYGVNS. CDR3 size: 16 residues. The CDR3 DNA is TGTGCCAGCAGTTCCCGATTCCTCACAGGGAACACTGAAGCTTTCTTT. Translated, it gives CASSSRFLTGNTEAFF.

In regard to this clone: Its ends do not fully match the called genes, so a read error is possible. The gene calls are TRBV7-2 and TRBJ2-1; 8 bases align to TRBD2. In germline, CDR1 is SGHTA, CDR2 FQGNSA. This CDR3 contains 13 residues. Here the CDR3 DNA reads TGTGCCCGCAGCTTAGGTTTAGCGGGGAAGCAGTTCTTC. It encodes CARSLGLAGKQFF.

There are a few counts of this clone. This rearrangement joins TRBV5-4 to TRBJ2-3; D possibly corresponds to TRBD2 (5 bases). Trimming shortened V by 0 bases and J by 10 bases, and 12 bases separated the two germline ends. The CDR3 has 13 residues. Germline V lookup: CDR1 SGHNT, CDR2 YYREEE (reference sequence). CDR3 amino acids: CASSLGGLEAQYF. The CDR3 DNA reads as TGTGCCAGCAGCTTGGGAGGGTTGGAAGCGCAGTATTTT.

The chain uses TRBV6-5 and TRBJ2-1; possible D gene TRBD1, 6 bases. The CDR3 has 14 amino acids. Germline V gene data show CDR1 as MNHEY and CDR2 as SVGAGI. V was trimmed by 6 bases and J by 6 bases, leaving 15 bases between them. The CDR3 spells CASRAQGRPNEQFF. CDR3 nucleotides: TGTGCCAGCAGGGCCCAGGGGCGGCCCAATGAGCAGTTCTTC.

CDR3 bases: TGTGCCAGCAGTTACGCGGCGACTAGCGAAGATACGCAGTATTTT. Amino acids: CASSYAATSEDTQYF. The chain recombines TRBV6-6 with TRBJ2-3; 8 nucleotides line up with TRBD2. The CDR3 consists of 15 residues. The junction had 6 bases not matched to a gene; V was cut back by 2 bases and J by 5 bases. Per the germline V gene, CDR1 is MNHNY and CDR2 is SVGAGI (reference sequence).

V usage is TRBV14 and J usage is TRBJ2-7, with 11 bases fitting TRBD2. J was trimmed by 7 bases and V by 1 base; bases with no gene match: 6. This CDR3 region has 15 residues. Germline CDR1 SGHDN, CDR2 FVKESK. The CDR3 region has the DNA TGTGCCAGCAGCCAAGGACTAGCGGGATCTGGTGAGCAGTACTTC. This translates into CASSQGLAGSGEQYF. Looking up the rest from reference TRBV14 and TRBJ2-7 gives the full variable domain: EAGVTQFPSHSVIEKGQTVTLRCDPISGHDNLYWYRRVMGKEIKFLLHFVKESKQDESGMPNNRFLAERTGGTYSTLKVQPAELEDSGVYFCASSQGLAGSGEQYFGPGTRLTVT.

This clone was seen a handful of times. The V and J genes are TRBV11-3 and TRBJ2-1; 8 bases align to TRBD2. Germline values: CDR1 SGHNT, CDR2 YENEEA. V lost 5 bases to trimming and J lost 6 bases; unmatched junction nucleotides: 12. The CDR3 has 16 residues. CDR3 sequence: CASSTGRLAGGNEQFF. The CDR3 DNA follows: TGTGCCAGCAGCACGGGCCGTCTAGCGGGCGGCAATGAGCAGTTCTTC.